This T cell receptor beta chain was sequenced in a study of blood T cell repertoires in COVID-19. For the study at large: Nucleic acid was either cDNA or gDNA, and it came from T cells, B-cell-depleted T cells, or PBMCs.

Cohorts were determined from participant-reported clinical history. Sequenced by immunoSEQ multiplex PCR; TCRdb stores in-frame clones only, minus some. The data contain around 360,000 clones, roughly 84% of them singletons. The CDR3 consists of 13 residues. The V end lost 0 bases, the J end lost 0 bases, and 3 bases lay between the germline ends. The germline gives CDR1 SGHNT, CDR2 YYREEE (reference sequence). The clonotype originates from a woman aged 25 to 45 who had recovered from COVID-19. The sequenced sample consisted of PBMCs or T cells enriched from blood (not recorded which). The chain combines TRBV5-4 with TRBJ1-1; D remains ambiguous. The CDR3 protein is CASSLDLNTEAFF. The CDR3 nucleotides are TGTGCCAGCAGCTTGGACTTGAACACTGAAGCTTTCTTT.